One TCR beta chain is described in this entry. What it binds is unknown. TCRdb used MiXCR to reprocess the RT-PCR reads, holding one entry per CDR3 protein. The sample holds roughly 790,000 distinct CDR3 sequences, less than 25% seen once. CDR3 length: 14 residues. Germline CDR1 SGHRS, CDR2 YFSETQ. Germline trimming cut 0 bases from V and 10 bases from J; bases unmatched to any gene: 2. This specimen belongs to a study of response to subunit inactivated influenza vaccine. Regarding the study as a whole: It was suggested by the authors that few new T cells are recruited by each seasonal influenza vaccination.

The V call is TRBV5-1, the J call TRBJ1-6, with TRBD1 identical over 9 bases. This specimen consisted of PBMCs from blood, obtained 5 to 6 days after vaccination. This receptor was obtained from a middle-aged man who received an inactivated influenza vaccine. The CDR3 reads CASSLDRGRSPLHF. The CDR3 DNA reads as TGCGCCAGCAGCTTGGACAGGGGGCGATCACCCCTCCACTTT.